The clone carrying this T cell receptor (beta chain) was counted many times. V lost 8 bases and J 1 base, leaving 14 bases between the germline ends. The CDR3 has 15 residues. Germline-derived CDR1 and CDR2 are MDHEN and SYDVKM. CDR3 regions were amplified by Arm-PCR using iRepertoire HTBI primers to build TCR beta libraries. TCRdb fed the multiplex PCR reads into MiXCR, producing one record per CDR3 protein. The table has about 540,000 distinct CDR3 sequences, approximately 13% seen once. This sample is drawn from a study of regulatory T cells in long-lasting Graves disease. Overall study: For under 3 months, newly diagnosed Graves' patients had been taking antithyroid drugs.

The time point is: newly diagnosed GD, antithyroid drugs for less than 3 months. Making the TCR library involved RNA that had been extracted from PBMCs. The sample also formed part of further work on T cells in Graves' hyperthyroidism and ophthalmopathy. This second study says: HTBI primers were used for first-round RT-PCR of the TCR CDR3.

The chain uses TRBV28 and TRBJ2-2; a weak D match, TRBD2 (6 bases). The source was peripheral blood mononuclear cells (PBMCs), collected at new diagnosis, from a patient treated with antithyroid drugs. The sequence was collected from a man aged 25-40 years with Graves disease. The CDR3 region has the DNA TGTGCCAGCTCCCCTGGAGGGATGAACACCGGGGAGCTGTTTTTT. Translating gives CASSPGGMNTGELFF.